This passage covers 11 T cell receptor beta chains from one sample sequenced in a study of T-cell reconstitution after alpha-beta-depleted transplantation in children. As it was prepared, the TCRbeta library received unique molecular identifiers. In TCRdb, the PCR reads were re-called with MiXCR into one record per CDR3 protein. This sample has roughly 300,000 distinct CDR3 sequences, with about a tenth found just once. The sample consisted of PBMCs from the stem cell graft donor, taken from the stem cell graft. Source of these receptors: a human donor who donated a stem cell graft to a child with acute lymphoblastic leukemia.

This clonotype has just a few counts. The gene calls are TRBV12-3 or TRBV12-4 and TRBJ2-3; 9 bases fit TRBD1. V was clipped by 5 bases and J by 11 bases; unmatched bases: 8. CDR3 length: 13 residues. The CDR3 DNA follows: TGTGCCAGCAGTGCACAAACAGGGGGCCTGCAGTATTTT. Its protein is CASSAQTGGLQYF.

The chain joins TRBV7-9 to TRBJ2-7; tentative D call: TRBD1 (6 bases). The CDR3 is 15 amino acids. Germline values: CDR1 SEHNR, CDR2 FQNEAQ (reference sequence). V lost 5 bases, J lost 2 bases, and 16 bases lay in between. CDR3 region: CASSPPRQVPYEQYF. The CDR3 DNA is TGTGCCAGCAGCCCACCAAGACAGGTACCCTACGAGCAGTACTTC.

This clonotype was picked up a small number of times. The V and J genes are TRBV27 and TRBJ2-5; the match to TRBD1 covers 10 bases. V was clipped by 6 bases and J by 4 bases; unmatched bases: 8. Germline assignment: CDR1 MNHEY and CDR2 SMNVEV (reference sequence). The CDR3 length is 15 residues. CDR3 residues: CASSPGTGDVETQYF. The CDR3 DNA reads as TGTGCCAGCAGCCCCGGGACAGGGGATGTAGAGACCCAGTACTTC.

The V and J genes are TRBV5-1 and TRBJ2-7, with no clear D. The V gene lost 0 bases and the J gene lost 0 bases, with 10 bases spanning the gap. Per the germline V gene, CDR1 is SGHRS and CDR2 is YFSETQ. The CDR3 length is 15 residues. The CDR3 loop reads CASSLAKGHSYEQYF. The CDR3 coding sequence is TGCGCCAGCAGCTTGGCCAAGGGCCACTCCTACGAGCAGTACTTC.

The table lists this clonotype with a few counts. The CDR3 DNA sequence: TGTGCCAGCAGCTCCTGGGAGGTTTCCTACAATGAGCAGTTCTTC. This sequence encodes CASSSWEVSYNEQFF. J is TRBJ2-1 and V is TRBV14; D perhaps matches TRBD2 (6 bases). Trimming removed 5 bases from V and 1 base from J, with 12 bases in between. The CDR3 consists of 15 residues. Germline CDR1 is SGHDN and CDR2 is FVKESK.

In this sample, this clonotype turned up many times. The V and J genes are TRBV20-1 and TRBJ1-5; TRBD1 matches 9 bases. Germline-derived CDR1 and CDR2 are DFQATT and SNEGSKA (reference sequence). This CDR3 contains 12 residues. V was pared by 5 bases and J by 4 bases, with 0 bases of the junction left unmatched. CDR3 amino acids: CSAGTGNQPQHF. The CDR3, as DNA: TGCAGTGCTGGGACAGGGAATCAGCCCCAGCATTTT.

V gene TRBV7-2 combines with J gene TRBJ2-5; D is undetermined. The CDR3 loop spans 13 amino acids. V lost 5 bases and J 10 bases, leaving 17 bases between the germline ends. In germline, CDR1 is SGHTA, CDR2 FQGNSA. CDR3 nucleotide sequence: TGTGCCAGCAGCCTGGACCGGCTCAGCGACCAGTACTTC. Encoded protein: CASSLDRLSDQYF.

This clonotype has only a few counts. The rearrangement joins TRBV3-1 to TRBJ2-3; D perhaps matches TRBD1 (6 bases). The CDR3 is 15 residues long. Trimming took 2 bases from V and 2 from J, leaving 11 bases between them. Germline values: CDR1 LGHDT, CDR2 YNNKEL (reference sequence). CDR3 in DNA: TGTGCCAGCAGCCAAACAGGGTCATCCACAGATACGCAGTATTTT. Translation gives CASSQTGSSTDTQYF.

On this clonotype itself: One end of the junction does not line up with germline, which may come from a read error. The chain has TRBV20-1 and TRBJ2-5, with D perhaps TRBD2 (6 bases). The CDR3 contains 17 residues. CDR1 is DFQATT, CDR2 SNEGSKA, per germline (reference sequence). The CDR3 nucleotides read TGCTGTGCTAGAGTTGACCGGGACTTGAGCCTCCAAGAGACCCAGTACTTC. It codes for CCARVDRDLSLQETQYF.

This clonotype was seen ten or more times. A junction boundary mismatches the germline segment, possibly from a read error. The gene calls are TRBV7-2 and TRBJ2-7, with a weak D call TRBD2 (5 bases). CDR1 and CDR2 (germline): SGHTA, FQGNSA. The CDR3 loop spans 14 amino acids. The CDR3 DNA is TGTGCCAGCAGCTCCCTTCTAGCCTCCTCCGAGCAGTACTTC. Translating gives CASSSLLASSEQYF. Together with reference TRBV7-2 and TRBJ2-7, the CDR3 gives the full variable domain: GAGVSQSPSNKVTEKGKDVELRCDPISGHTALYWYRQSLGQGLEFLIYFQGNSAPDKSGLPSDRFSAERTGGSVSTLTIQRTQQEDSAVYLCASSSLLASSEQYFGPGTRLTVT.

This clonotype was observed a handful of times. The CDR3 loop is CSVDWVNTGELFF. CDR3 nucleotides: TGCAGCGTTGATTGGGTCAACACCGGGGAGCTGTTTTTT. The rearrangement joins TRBV29-1 to TRBJ2-2; D unresolved. The germline V gene encodes CDR1 SQVTM and CDR2 ANQGSEA. There are 13 residues in the CDR3. V lost 3 bases and J 2 bases, leaving 7 bases between the germline ends.